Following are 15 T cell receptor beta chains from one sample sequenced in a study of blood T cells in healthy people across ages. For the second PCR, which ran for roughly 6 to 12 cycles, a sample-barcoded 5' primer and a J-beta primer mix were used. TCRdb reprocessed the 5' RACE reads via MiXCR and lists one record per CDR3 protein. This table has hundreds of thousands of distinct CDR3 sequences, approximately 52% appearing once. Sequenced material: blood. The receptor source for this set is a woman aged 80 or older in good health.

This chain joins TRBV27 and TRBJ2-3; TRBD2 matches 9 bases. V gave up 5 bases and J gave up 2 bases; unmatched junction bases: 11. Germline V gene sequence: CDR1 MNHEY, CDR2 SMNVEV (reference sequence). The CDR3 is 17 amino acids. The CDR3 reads CASSLLYSGGNTDTQYF. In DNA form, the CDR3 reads TGTGCCAGCAGTCTTCTCTATAGCGGGGGAAACACAGATACGCAGTATTTT.

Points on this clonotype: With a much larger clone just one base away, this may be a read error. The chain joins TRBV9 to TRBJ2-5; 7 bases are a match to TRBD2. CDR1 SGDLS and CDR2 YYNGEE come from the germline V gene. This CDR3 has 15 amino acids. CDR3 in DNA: TGTACCAGCAGCGCCGCTGGCGGGGGCCAAGAGACCCAGTACTTC. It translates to CTSSAAGGGQETQYF.

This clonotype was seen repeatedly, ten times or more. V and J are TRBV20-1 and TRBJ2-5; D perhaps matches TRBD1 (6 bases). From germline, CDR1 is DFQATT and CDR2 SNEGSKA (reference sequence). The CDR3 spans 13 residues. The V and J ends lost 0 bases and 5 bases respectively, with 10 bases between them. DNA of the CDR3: TGCAGTGCTAGAGAAGGGGGAGTCGAGACCCAGTACTTC. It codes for CSAREGGVETQYF.

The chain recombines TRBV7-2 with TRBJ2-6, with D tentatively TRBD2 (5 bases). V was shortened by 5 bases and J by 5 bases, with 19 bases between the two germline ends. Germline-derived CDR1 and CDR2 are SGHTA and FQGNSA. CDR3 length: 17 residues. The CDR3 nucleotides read TGTGCCAGCAGCCCTCAACAACTAGGGAGCTGGGCCAACGTCCTGACTTTC. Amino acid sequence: CASSPQQLGSWANVLTF.

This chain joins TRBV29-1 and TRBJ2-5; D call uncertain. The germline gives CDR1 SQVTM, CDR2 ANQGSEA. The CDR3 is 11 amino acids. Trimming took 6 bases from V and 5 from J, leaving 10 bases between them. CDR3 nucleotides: TGCAGCGTCTTTGCAAGGGAGACCCAGTACTTC. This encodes CSVFARETQYF.

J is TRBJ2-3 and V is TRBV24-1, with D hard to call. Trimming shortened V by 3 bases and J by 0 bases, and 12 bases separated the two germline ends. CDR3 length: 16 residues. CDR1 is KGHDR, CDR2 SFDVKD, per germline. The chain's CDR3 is CATSDPAATSTDTQYF. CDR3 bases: TGTGCCACCAGTGATCCAGCAGCGACTAGCACAGATACGCAGTATTTT.

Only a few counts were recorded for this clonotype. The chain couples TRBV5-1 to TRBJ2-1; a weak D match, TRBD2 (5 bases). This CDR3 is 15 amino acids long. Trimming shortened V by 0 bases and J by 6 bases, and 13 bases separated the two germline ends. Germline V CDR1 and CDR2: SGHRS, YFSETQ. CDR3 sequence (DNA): TGCGCCAGCAGCTTGGGTCTAGCTATGATCAATGAGCAGTTCTTC. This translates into CASSLGLAMINEQFF. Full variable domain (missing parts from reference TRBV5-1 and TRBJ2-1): KAGVTQTPRYLIKTRGQQVTLSCSPISGHRSVSWYQQTPGQGLQFLFEYFSETQRNKGNFPGRFSGRQFSNSRSEMNVSTLELGDSALYLCASSLGLAMINEQFFGPGTRLTVL.

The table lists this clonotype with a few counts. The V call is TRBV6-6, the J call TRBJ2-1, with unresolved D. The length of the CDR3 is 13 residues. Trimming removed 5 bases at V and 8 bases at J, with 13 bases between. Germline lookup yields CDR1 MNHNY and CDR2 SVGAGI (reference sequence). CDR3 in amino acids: CASSADLWDEQFF. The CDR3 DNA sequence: TGTGCCAGCAGTGCGGACCTCTGGGATGAGCAGTTCTTC.

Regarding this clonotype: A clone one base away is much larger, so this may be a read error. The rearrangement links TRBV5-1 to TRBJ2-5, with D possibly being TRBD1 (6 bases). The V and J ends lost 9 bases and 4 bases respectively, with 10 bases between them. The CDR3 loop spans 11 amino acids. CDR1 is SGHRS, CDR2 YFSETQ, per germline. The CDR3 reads CAIRGGETQYF. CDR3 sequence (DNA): TGCGCCATCAGGGGTGGAGAGACCCAGTACTTC.

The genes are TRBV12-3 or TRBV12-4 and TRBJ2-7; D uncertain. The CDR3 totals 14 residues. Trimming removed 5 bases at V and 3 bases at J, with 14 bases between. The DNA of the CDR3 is TGTGCCAGCAGTACGGTGGACGCATACTACGAGCAGTACTTC. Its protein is CASSTVDAYYEQYF.

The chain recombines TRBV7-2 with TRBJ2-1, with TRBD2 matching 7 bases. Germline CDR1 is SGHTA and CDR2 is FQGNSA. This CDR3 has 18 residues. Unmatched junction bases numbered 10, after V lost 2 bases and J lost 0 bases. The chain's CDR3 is CASSLPRLAPSSYNEQFF. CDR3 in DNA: TGTGCCAGCAGCTTACCCCGACTAGCACCTAGCTCCTACAATGAGCAGTTCTTC.

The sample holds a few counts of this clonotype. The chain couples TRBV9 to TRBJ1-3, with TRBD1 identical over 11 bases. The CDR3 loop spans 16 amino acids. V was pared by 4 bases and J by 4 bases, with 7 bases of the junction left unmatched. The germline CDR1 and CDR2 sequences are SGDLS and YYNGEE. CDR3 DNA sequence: TGTGCCAGCAGCTCAGGACAGGGGGCGCGAGGAAACACCATATATTTT. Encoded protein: CASSSGQGARGNTIYF.

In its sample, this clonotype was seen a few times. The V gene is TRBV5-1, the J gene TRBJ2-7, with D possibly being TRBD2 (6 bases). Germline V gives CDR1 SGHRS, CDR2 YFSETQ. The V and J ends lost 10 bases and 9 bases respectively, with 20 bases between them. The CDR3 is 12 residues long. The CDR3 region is CAGSRETSVQYF. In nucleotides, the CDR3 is TGCGCCGGCTCCCGGGAGACCTCAGTGCAGTACTTC.

Here the CDR3 DNA reads TGTGCCAGCAGCGTAGGACTAGCGGCGCAGACCCAGTACTTC. It yields the protein CASSVGLAAQTQYF. This chain uses TRBV9 with TRBJ2-4; 9 nucleotides match TRBD2. Matching the DNA end better, TRBJ2-5 makes the J call doubtful. CDR3 length equals 14 residues. Germline V gives CDR1 SGDLS, CDR2 YYNGEE.

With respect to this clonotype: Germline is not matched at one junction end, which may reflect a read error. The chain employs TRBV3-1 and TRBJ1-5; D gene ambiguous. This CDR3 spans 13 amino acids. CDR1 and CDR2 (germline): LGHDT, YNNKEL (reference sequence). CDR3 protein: CASCQENVGPQHF. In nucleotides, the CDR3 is TGTGCCAGCTGCCAAGAAAACGTCGGGCCCCAGCATTTT.